Following are 5 T cell receptor beta chains from one sample sequenced in a study of T cell responses to AZD1222 COVID-19 vaccine. Sequencing used immunoSEQ multiplex PCR; TCRdb keeps in-frame clones, though not all of them. The sample includes under 85,000 clones, around nine tenths seen only once; the top ten take approximately 10%. The material sequenced was peripheral blood, taken on day 0 of AZD1222 vaccination. The receptors stem from an adult in good health.

The chain is built from TRBV7-9 and TRBJ2-1, with 8 bases lining up with TRBD2. V lost 7 bases to trimming and J lost 9 bases; unmatched junction nucleotides: 11. CDR1 is SEHNR, CDR2 FQNEAQ, per germline (reference sequence). This CDR3 comprises 14 residues. CDR3 residues: CASTSMAGGGEQFF. The CDR3 nucleotides are TGTGCCAGCACCTCCATGGCGGGAGGCGGTGAGCAGTTCTTC.

Of note for this clone: The germline gene is not matched at one end of the junction; a read error may be the cause. The J gene is TRBJ1-1, the V gene TRBV6-5, with a possible D match to TRBD1 (6 bases). Germline V gene data show CDR1 as MNHEY and CDR2 as SVGAGI. The CDR3 totals 12 residues. The DNA of the CDR3 is TGTGCCAGTGGCCGGAGACAGGCCCTCTTTCTCTTT. This translates into CASGRRQALFLF.

The chain uses TRBV2 and TRBJ2-5; 8 bases map to TRBD2. The germline V gene encodes CDR1 SNHLY and CDR2 FYNNEI. The CDR3 is 14 residues long. J gave up 2 bases and V 6 bases, and 5 bases lay outside the gene matches. Written as DNA, the CDR3 is TGTGCCAGCAGGGCTTCTAGCGGGCAAGAGACCCAGTACTTC. Translation: CASRASSGQETQYF.

The chain employs TRBV5-5 and TRBJ2-3, with TRBD1 identical over 8 bases. The CDR3 is made up of 16 amino acids. Germline assignment: CDR1 SGHKS and CDR2 YYEKEE (reference sequence). J was trimmed by 4 bases and V by 1 base; bases with no gene match: 8. CDR3 in amino acids: CASSLLQGAGADTQYF. The CDR3 DNA reads as TGTGCCAGCAGCTTGCTTCAGGGGGCAGGCGCAGATACGCAGTATTTT.

This clone was found once. This chain joins TRBV10-3 and TRBJ2-7; 14 bases fit TRBD2. CDR3 length: 15 residues. The J segment lost 2 bases and the V segment lost 4 bases, leaving 1 base of the junction unmatched. The germline V gene encodes CDR1 ENHRY and CDR2 SYGVKD. For the CDR3, the DNA is TGTGCCATCAGTGGGGGACTAGCGGGGGCCTACGAGCAGTACTTC. Its protein product is CAISGGLAGAYEQYF.